Below, 9 T cell receptor beta chains from the same sample are listed, as sequenced in a study of T cells in women clearing cervical HPV infection. Sequencing used immunoSEQ multiplex PCR; TCRdb keeps in-frame clones, though not all of them. The table for this sample gives some 33,000 clones. The specimen sequenced was blood buffy coat. The receptors here all came from a woman between 18 and 70 years old with a cervical HPV16 infection that either progressed to CIN3+ or cleared (not recorded which).

To note about this clone: The CDR3 end is not reached by the read, which stops 3 residues before it; the germline J gene fills it in. The chain is built from TRBV30 and TRBJ1-2, with D hard to call. The CDR3 runs 17 residues. The germline V gene encodes CDR1 GTSNPN and CDR2 SVGIG (reference sequence). The sequenced CDR3 bases are TGTGCCTGGAGTTTCTTTGGAGGCTCTAGCTCCTACAATGAC. Its protein product is CAWSFFGGSSSYND. The entire CDR3 reads CAWSFFGGSSSYNDYTF.

Details on this clone: The germline gene is not matched at one end of the junction; a read error may be the cause. The read halts 3 residues ahead of the CDR3 end, with the missing end drawn from the germline J gene. This chain joins TRBV4-2 and TRBJ2-1; 12 positions match TRBD2. The CDR3 sequence is 18 residues long. Germline V CDR1 and CDR2: LGHNA, YNFKEQ. The CDR3 sequence is CASSQVSPTSGGPNEQFF. Incomplete CDR3 DNA: TGCGCCAGCAGCCAAGTTTCTCCGACTAGCGGGGGTCCCAATGAG.

Points on this clone: The read ends 3 residues before the CDR3 terminus; that terminus is restored from the germline J gene. V and J are TRBV7-2 and TRBJ2-6, with D possibly TRBD2 on 5 matching bases. V was pared by 0 bases and J by 1 base, with 7 bases between. Germline lookup yields CDR1 SGHTA and CDR2 FQGNSA. The CDR3 sequence is 16 residues long. The CDR3 protein is CASSLARASGANVLTF. CDR3 DNA (partial): TGTGCCAGCAGCTTAGCGAGGGCGTCTGGGGCCAACGTC.

In regard to this clone: Coverage ceases 3 residues before the CDR3 finishes, and the germline J gene fills in the end. The chain uses TRBV29-1 and TRBJ2-1, with 13 bases that match TRBD2. CDR1 and CDR2 from the germline V gene are SQVTM and ANQGSEA. The CDR3 sequence is 15 residues long. V lost 6 bases, J lost 8 bases, and 10 bases stayed unmatched. CDR3: CSVRTSGSPNDEQFF. The sequenced CDR3 bases are TGCAGCGTCAGGACTAGCGGGAGTCCTAACGATGAG.

Regarding this clone: The DNA ends 3 residues before the CDR3 does, and the rest of the CDR3 is filled in from the germline J gene. V usage is TRBV10-1 and J usage is TRBJ2-1, with a weak D call TRBD1 (5 bases). The germline V and J ends were trimmed by 2 bases and 7 bases, with 9 bases remaining between them. Germline loops: CDR1 WNHNN, CDR2 SYGVQD (reference sequence). The CDR3 is made up of 13 amino acids. The CDR3 bases that were read are TGCGCCAGCAGTGAGCAGGGTAGGAATGAG. Its protein product is CASSEQGRNE. The whole CDR3 sequence reads CASSEQGRNEQFF.

Remarks on this clone: The observed sequence ends 3 residues before the CDR3 terminus, with the missing tail filled in from the germline J gene. The V call is TRBV5-6, the J call TRBJ2-5, with TRBD2 identical over 7 bases. Per germline, CDR1 SGHDT and CDR2 YYEEEE. This CDR3 has 15 amino acids. V gave up 0 bases and J gave up 5 bases; unmatched junction bases: 7. The chain's CDR3 is CASSLGTRIGETQYF. Partial CDR3 DNA: TGTGCCAGCAGCTTGGGGACTAGGATCGGGGAGACC.

Note on this clone: The CDR3 extends 3 residues past the end of the read, so its final part is completed from the germline J gene. The rearrangement uses TRBV27 and TRBJ2-1; TRBD2 matches 7 bases. The length of the CDR3 is 14 residues. V was clipped by 1 base and J by 6 bases; unmatched bases: 3. CDR1 and CDR2 from the germline V gene are MNHEY and SMNVEV (reference sequence). The CDR3 spells CASSLYGTTNEQFF. The part of the CDR3 DNA that was read is TGTGCCAGCAGTTTATATGGGACTACCAATGAG.

Points on this clone: Read sequence stops 3 residues before the CDR3 end, and the germline J gene provides the missing end. The chain has TRBV11-2 and TRBJ1-1; D is ambiguous. V gave up 5 bases and J gave up 0 bases, with 7 bases separating them. Germline assignment: CDR1 SGHAT and CDR2 FQNNGV. The CDR3 is 13 amino acids. CDR3 DNA, as far as it was read: TGTGCCAGCAGCCCACGGGTGAACACTGAA. It translates to CASSPRVNTE. In full, the CDR3 reads CASSPRVNTEAFF.

Note on this clone: The read terminates 3 residues before the CDR3 end, so the remaining end is supplied by the germline J gene. The V gene is TRBV7-2, the J gene TRBJ1-1; possibly TRBD1 for D (5 bases). The CDR3 totals 14 residues. With 2 bases removed from V and 1 base from J, the gap between germline ends came to 8 bases. The germline CDR1 and CDR2 sequences are SGHTA and FQGNSA. The CDR3 bases that were read are TGTGCCAGCAGCTTAAGACAGACGAACACTGAA. It codes for CASSLRQTNTE. The entire CDR3 reads CASSLRQTNTEAFF.